This passage covers 31 T cell receptor beta chains from one sample sequenced in a study of OX40 agonist ivuxolimab in advanced cancers. Sequencing was performed with immunoSEQ multiplex PCR; in TCRdb, only in-frame clones are kept and a portion is missing. The data contain 46,000 or so clones, around nine tenths of them singletons. Sequencing was performed on CD4+ or CD8+ T cells sorted from blood, taken in a trial of the OX40 agonist ivuxolimab. These receptor sequences come from an adult with an advanced solid tumor such as melanoma, head and neck, liver or kidney cancer.

V is TRBV9 and J is TRBJ2-1; D remains unclear. The CDR3 covers 15 residues. Per germline, CDR1 SGDLS and CDR2 YYNGEE. V lost 0 bases and J lost 2, with 9 bases in between. The CDR3 loop is CASSVAGGTYNEQFF. CDR3 sequence (DNA): TGTGCCAGCAGCGTAGCTGGTGGCACCTACAATGAGCAGTTCTTC.

This rearrangement joins TRBV7-9 to TRBJ1-2; the D gene is possibly TRBD1 (5 bases). Looked up from germline, CDR1 is SEHNR and CDR2 is FQNEAQ (reference sequence). Trimming left V 1 base short and J 8 bases short, with 11 bases between. The CDR3 covers 13 residues. The CDR3 DNA reads as TGTGCCAGCAGCTTAGTCCCCCAGGGAGGCTACACCTTC. This codes for CASSLVPQGGYTF.

The CDR3 protein is CASSDVRGSETQYF. Written as DNA, the CDR3 is TGTGCCAGCAGCGACGTGAGGGGGAGCGAGACCCAGTACTTC. This chain links TRBV9 with TRBJ2-5; a possible D gene is TRBD1 (6 bases). The CDR3 contains 14 residues. The germline V and J ends were trimmed by 3 bases and 5 bases, with 14 bases remaining between them. Looked up from germline, CDR1 is SGDLS and CDR2 is YYNGEE.

The chain couples TRBV28 to TRBJ1-4; D is ambiguous. Trimming cost V 2 bases and J 3 bases, with 10 bases left between them. In germline, CDR1 is MDHEN, CDR2 SYDVKM. The CDR3 loop spans 15 amino acids. Here the CDR3 DNA reads TGTGCCAGCAGTTTAGGACGGACCTCTAATGAAAAACTGTTTTTT. It encodes CASSLGRTSNEKLFF.

The chain recombines TRBV12-5 with TRBJ1-1; tentatively, D is TRBD1 (6 bases). Per the germline V gene, CDR1 is LGHNT and CDR2 is FRNRAP. Trimming took 6 bases from V and 4 from J, leaving 15 bases between them. The CDR3 has 14 residues. CDR3 coding DNA: TGTGCTAGTGGGATACAAAACAGGGCCACTGAAGCTTTCTTT. This gives the protein CASGIQNRATEAFF.

This clone showed up just once. CDR3 bases: TGTGCCAGCAGCGTGGAAGTGGGGACAGGCTCCTACGAGCAGTACTTC. This encodes CASSVEVGTGSYEQYF. V gene TRBV9 combines with J gene TRBJ2-7; TRBD1 matches at 8 bases. This CDR3 has 16 residues. CDR1 is SGDLS, CDR2 YYNGEE, per germline. Losses at the gene ends were 2 bases for V and 0 bases for J; bases not matched to a gene: 7.

The chain joins TRBV7-6 to TRBJ2-7; 11 nucleotides agree with TRBD1. The junction had 11 bases not matched to a gene; V was cut back by 4 bases and J by 6 bases. Germline V lookup: CDR1 SGHVS, CDR2 FNYEAQ. CDR3 length: 16 residues. CDR3: CASSSRTGGLGGEQYF. The CDR3 coding sequence is TGTGCCAGCAGCTCCAGGACAGGGGGCTTGGGCGGCGAGCAGTACTTC.

The chain uses TRBV30 and TRBJ1-1; D may be TRBD1 (6 bases). Germline V gene sequence: CDR1 GTSNPN, CDR2 SVGIG (reference sequence). Trimming left V 3 bases short and J 8 bases short, with 16 bases between. The CDR3 runs 13 residues. The CDR3 nucleotides read TGTGCCTGGAGGACGGGACACTACTCCGAAGCTTTCTTT. Its protein is CAWRTGHYSEAFF.

The chain uses TRBV7-9 and TRBJ2-1; D gene ambiguous. The length of the CDR3 is 13 residues. Germline-derived CDR1 and CDR2 are SEHNR and FQNEAQ (reference sequence). The V end lost 3 bases, the J end lost 8 bases, and 11 bases lay between the germline ends. CDR3 nucleotide sequence: TGTGCCAGCAGCTTCCCCTTAATCGATGAGCAGTTCTTC. Translated, it gives CASSFPLIDEQFF.

This clone was found a few times. This sequence joins TRBV4-3 and TRBJ2-2, with D maybe TRBD2 (5 bases). Germline loops: CDR1 LGHNA, CDR2 YSLEER. The length of the CDR3 is 16 residues. Between the trimmed V and J ends, which lost 0 bases and 6 bases, there was a span of 14 bases. The CDR3 reads CASSQDFRGLAGELFF. As DNA, the CDR3 is TGCGCCAGCAGCCAAGATTTCCGGGGTTTGGCCGGGGAGCTGTTTTTT.

This chain joins TRBV13 and TRBJ1-2; TRBD1 might be the D (6 bases). Germline V gene sequence: CDR1 PRHDT, CDR2 FYEKMQ (reference sequence). This CDR3 spans 15 amino acids. With 5 bases removed from V and 2 bases from J, the gap between germline ends came to 15 bases. CDR3 DNA: TGTGCCAGCAGCCAATACAGGGACCTCAACTATGGCTACACCTTC. Protein: CASSQYRDLNYGYTF.

V gene TRBV27 combines with J gene TRBJ1-1; no firm D call. From germline, CDR1 is MNHEY and CDR2 SMNVEV (reference sequence). Trimming took off 3 bases at V and 7 bases at J, with 6 bases between the two ends. This CDR3 has 11 amino acids. CDR3 coding DNA: TGTGCCAGCAGTTTTGGACGTGAAGCTTTCTTT. Protein: CASSFGREAFF.

The gene calls are TRBV5-6 and TRBJ2-2; 7 bases line up with TRBD1. Trimming cost V 4 bases and J 1 base; bases outside gene matches: 7. This CDR3 has 16 amino acids. Germline loops: CDR1 SGHDT, CDR2 YYEEEE. In DNA, the CDR3 is TGTGCCAGCAGCGCCGAAGGACAGGAGAACACCGGGGAGCTGTTTTTT. As protein: CASSAEGQENTGELFF.

The V and J genes are TRBV5-1 and TRBJ2-3, with D tentatively TRBD2 (5 bases). Germline assignment: CDR1 SGHRS and CDR2 YFSETQ. There are 16 residues in the CDR3. Trimming left V 0 bases short and J 2 bases short, with 13 bases between. This chain's CDR3 is CASSLGSSPPTDTQYF. CDR3 coding DNA: TGCGCCAGCAGCTTGGGATCTAGCCCCCCCACAGATACGCAGTATTTT.

The chain recombines TRBV27 with TRBJ2-3; D is unresolved. Germline CDR1 is MNHEY and CDR2 is SMNVEV (reference sequence). The CDR3 covers 15 residues. With 2 bases removed from V and 4 bases from J, the gap between germline ends came to 13 bases. CDR3 loop: CASSLNRNRPDTQYF. CDR3 DNA: TGTGCCAGCAGTTTAAATAGGAACCGACCAGATACGCAGTATTTT.

This clone was seen a single time. The V and J genes are TRBV7-9 and TRBJ2-5; D perhaps matches TRBD2 (6 bases). Trimming cost V 2 bases and J 1 base, with 11 bases left between them. The germline CDR1 and CDR2 sequences are SEHNR and FQNEAQ (reference sequence). This CDR3 has 15 residues. The CDR3 here is CASSLRRAAQETQYF. The CDR3 region has the DNA TGTGCCAGCAGCTTAAGGAGGGCCGCCCAAGAGACCCAGTACTTC.

This chain links TRBV27 with TRBJ2-7; D tentatively fits TRBD1 or TRBD2 (5 bases each). The CDR3 covers 17 residues. V was trimmed by 5 bases and J by 1 base, leaving 21 bases between them. Germline V gives CDR1 MNHEY, CDR2 SMNVEV (reference sequence). CDR3 nucleotide sequence: TGTGCCAGCAGTCTCCGATCCGGGACGGCCTCTTCCTACGAGCAGTACTTC. Its translation: CASSLRSGTASSYEQYF.

The chain links TRBV12-5 to TRBJ2-1; TRBD2 matches at 11 bases. The CDR3 totals 14 residues. CDR1 and CDR2 (germline): LGHNT, FRNRAP. J lost 4 bases, V lost 6 bases, and 2 bases had no gene match. In nucleotides, the CDR3 is TGTGCTAGTGGCACTAGCGGGGGATACAATGAGCAGTTCTTC. This encodes CASGTSGGYNEQFF. The variable domain in full, completed from reference TRBV12-5 and TRBJ2-1, reads DARVTQTPRHKVTEMGQEVTMRCQPILGHNTVFWYRQTMMQGLELLAYFRNRAPLDDSGMPKDRFSAEMPDATLATLKIQPSEPRDSAVYFCASGTSGGYNEQFFGPGTRLTVL.

The genes are TRBV4-3 and TRBJ2-7; a possible D gene is TRBD2 (5 bases). Germline V CDR1 and CDR2: LGHNA, YSLEER. Trimming left V 0 bases short and J 4 bases short, with 7 bases between. This CDR3 contains 13 residues. CDR3 loop: CASSQDRTYEQYF. CDR3 bases: TGCGCCAGCAGCCAAGACAGGACTTACGAGCAGTACTTC.

The V gene is TRBV5-6, the J gene TRBJ2-5, with TRBD1 matching 10 bases. CDR1 is SGHDT and CDR2 is YYEEEE in the germline V gene. CDR3 length: 16 residues. V was pared by 3 bases and J by 5 bases, with 10 bases of the junction left unmatched. In nucleotides, the CDR3 is TGTGCCAGCAGCTCCGCAGGGGACAGGGGCGTGGAGACCCAGTACTTC. Encoded protein: CASSSAGDRGVETQYF. Looking up the rest from reference TRBV5-6 and TRBJ2-5 gives the full variable domain: DAGVTQSPTHLIKTRGQQVTLRCSPKSGHDTVSWYQQALGQGPQFIFQYYEEEERQRGNFPDRFSGHQFPNYSSELNVNALLLGDSALYLCASSSAGDRGVETQYFGPGTRLLVL.

This chain uses TRBV7-6 with TRBJ2-1; D possibly corresponds to TRBD2 (6 bases). Per the germline V gene, CDR1 is SGHVS and CDR2 is FNYEAQ. This CDR3 region has 14 residues. V was clipped by 5 bases and J by 10 bases, with 18 bases between them. The CDR3 DNA reads as TGTGCCAGCAGCCCCCGGGGGAGCATACGCGAGCAGTTCTTC. Protein sequence: CASSPRGSIREQFF.

This clone was picked up a small number of times. The CDR3 spells CAWSGSFRTEAFF. Here the CDR3 DNA reads TGTGCCTGGAGTGGCTCTTTTCGGACTGAAGCTTTCTTT. The rearrangement links TRBV30 to TRBJ1-1, with D uncertain. V lost 1 base and J 5 bases, leaving 11 bases between the germline ends. CDR3 length: 13 amino acids. Germline V gene data show CDR1 as GTSNPN and CDR2 as SVGIG (reference sequence).

The rearrangement joins TRBV27 to TRBJ2-7; 10 nucleotides agree with TRBD2. This CDR3 comprises 15 residues. V dropped 4 bases and J dropped 5; count of bases not matched to a gene: 8. Per germline, CDR1 MNHEY and CDR2 SMNVEV (reference sequence). CDR3: CASSSRPGLAHEQYF. In nucleotides, the CDR3 is TGTGCCAGCAGTTCAAGACCGGGACTAGCGCACGAGCAGTACTTC.

The count of this clone is one. The gene calls are TRBV7-9 and TRBJ2-7, with a possible D match to TRBD2 (5 bases). The V end was cut by 7 bases, the J end by 7 bases, with 23 bases between. The CDR3 is 15 residues long. Germline CDR1 is SEHNR and CDR2 is FQNEAQ (reference sequence). CDR3 amino acids: CASNHLLEGPREQYF. The CDR3 DNA sequence: TGTGCCAGCAACCACTTACTAGAGGGTCCGCGAGAGCAGTACTTC.

The chain couples TRBV4-3 to TRBJ1-1; D is undetermined. V shed 8 bases and J shed 2 bases, with 21 bases lying between them. The CDR3 totals 16 residues. Per the germline V gene, CDR1 is LGHNA and CDR2 is YSLEER. Here the CDR3 reads CASRLNSRLTNTEAFF. As DNA, the CDR3 is TGCGCCAGCCGCTTGAACAGTCGACTAACTAACACTGAAGCTTTCTTT.

The V gene is TRBV28, the J gene TRBJ2-7, with D tentatively TRBD1 (6 bases). CDR1 is MDHEN, CDR2 SYDVKM, per germline. The germline V and J ends were trimmed by 5 bases and 2 bases, with 16 bases remaining between them. There are 15 residues in the CDR3. The DNA of the CDR3 is TGTGCCAGCAGTCGGGGACACCGAGCCCCCTACGAGCAGTACTTC. Protein sequence: CASSRGHRAPYEQYF.

This clone has only a few counts. The rearrangement links TRBV9 to TRBJ2-5; D may be TRBD1 or TRBD2 (5 bases each). The CDR3 is 15 amino acids. Trimming pared 3 bases from V and 1 base from J, leaving 13 bases between. Germline values: CDR1 SGDLS, CDR2 YYNGEE. The CDR3 sequence is CASSASGRPQETQYF. DNA of the CDR3: TGTGCCAGCAGCGCCTCGGGGCGGCCCCAAGAGACCCAGTACTTC.

By proportion, this clone is medium-sized. This chain joins TRBV6-4 and TRBJ2-1; 15 positions agree with TRBD2. The length of the CDR3 is 16 residues. Germline values: CDR1 MRHNA, CDR2 SNTAGT. J lost 7 bases, V lost 6 bases, and 7 bases had no gene match. The CDR3 sequence: CASSPRGTSGGNEQFF. CDR3 sequence (DNA): TGTGCCAGCAGCCCACGGGGGACTAGCGGGGGGAATGAGCAGTTCTTC.

This clone was recorded a few times. This sequence joins TRBV21-1 and TRBJ1-2. TRBV21-1 is a recognized pseudogene. CDR3 length: 12 amino acids. In DNA, the CDR3 is TGTGCCAGCAGCGCGGAGAAATACGGCTACACCTTC. Translated: CASSAEKYGYTF.

The genes are TRBV19 and TRBJ2-7; D unclear. V dropped 3 bases and J dropped 5 bases, with 11 bases sitting between them. This CDR3 is built from 13 residues. CDR1 is LNHDA, CDR2 SQIVND, per germline (reference sequence). DNA for the CDR3: TGTGCCAGTAGTATTCAAGGTAACGACGAGCAGTACTTC. Translation: CASSIQGNDEQYF.

The rearrangement uses TRBV5-1 and TRBJ2-1, with D unresolved. Germline V gives CDR1 SGHRS, CDR2 YFSETQ. This CDR3 has 15 amino acids. Deletions cut 6 bases from V and 0 bases from J, with 13 bases between. For the CDR3, the DNA is TGCGCCAGCACTAACAGACACCCCTCCTACAATGAGCAGTTCTTC. Protein sequence: CASTNRHPSYNEQFF. Full variable domain (outside the CDR3, taken from reference TRBV5-1 and TRBJ2-1): KAGVTQTPRYLIKTRGQQVTLSCSPISGHRSVSWYQQTPGQGLQFLFEYFSETQRNKGNFPGRFSGRQFSNSRSEMNVSTLELGDSALYLCASTNRHPSYNEQFFGPGTRLTVL.